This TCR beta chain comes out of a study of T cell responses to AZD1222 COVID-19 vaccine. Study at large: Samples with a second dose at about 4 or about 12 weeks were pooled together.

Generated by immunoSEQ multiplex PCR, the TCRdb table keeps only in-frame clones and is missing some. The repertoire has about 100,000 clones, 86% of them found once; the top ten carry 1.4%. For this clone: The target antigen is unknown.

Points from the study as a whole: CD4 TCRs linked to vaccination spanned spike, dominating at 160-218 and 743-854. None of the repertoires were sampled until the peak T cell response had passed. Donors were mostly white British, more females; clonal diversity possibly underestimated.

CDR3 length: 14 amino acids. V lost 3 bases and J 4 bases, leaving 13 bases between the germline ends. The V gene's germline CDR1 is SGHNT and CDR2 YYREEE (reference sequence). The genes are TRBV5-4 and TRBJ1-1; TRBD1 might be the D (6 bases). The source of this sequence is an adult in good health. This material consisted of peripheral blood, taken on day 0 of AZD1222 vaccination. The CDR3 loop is CASSSLHRATEAFF. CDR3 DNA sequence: TGTGCCAGCAGCTCCCTGCACAGGGCCACTGAAGCTTTCTTT. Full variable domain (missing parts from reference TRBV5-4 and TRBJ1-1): ETGVTQSPTHLIKTRGQQVTLRCSSQSGHNTVSWYQQALGQGPQFIFQYYREEENGRGNFPPRFSGLQFPNYSSELNVNALELDDSALYLCASSSLHRATEAFFGQGTRLTVV.